Each of the 21 T cell receptor beta chains below was sequenced from the same sample in a study of graft-versus-host responses after intestinal transplantation. TCRdb keeps only in-frame clones here, not all; method: immunoSEQ multiplex PCR. The sample shows around 110,000 clones, 90% to 95% of them seen only once. These TCRs are of unknown antigen specificity. This sample comprised unstimulated CD4+ T cells sorted from spleen or lymph node cells, obtained before transplant. The source of these receptors is a human donor who was the organ donor for an intestinal transplant.

The chain links TRBV11-2 to TRBJ2-7; TRBD2 matches 12 bases. CDR1 is SGHAT, CDR2 FQNNGV, per germline. With 5 bases clipped from V and 4 bases from J, the junction kept 12 bases outside the gene matches. The CDR3 spans 17 residues. As DNA, the CDR3 is TGTGCCAGCAGCCTTAGACTAGCGGGAGCCTTGGAGTACGAGCAGTACTTC. Residues: CASSLRLAGALEYEQYF.

The chain joins TRBV6-5 to TRBJ2-5; D is perhaps TRBD1 or TRBD2 (6 bases each). Germline V lookup: CDR1 MNHEY, CDR2 SVGAGI. Trimming shortened V by 5 bases and J by 2 bases, and 15 bases separated the two germline ends. The CDR3 loop spans 15 amino acids. The CDR3 spells CASSPNRGVQETQYF. CDR3 DNA: TGTGCCAGCAGTCCAAATAGGGGGGTACAAGAGACCCAGTACTTC.

This chain joins TRBV30 and TRBJ2-7; 10 bases line up with TRBD1. Germline trimming cut 2 bases from V and 3 bases from J; bases unmatched to any gene: 1. The CDR3 length is 13 residues. Per the germline V gene, CDR1 is GTSNPN and CDR2 is SVGIG (reference sequence). CDR3 amino acids: CAWSWTGGYEQYF. Here the CDR3 DNA reads TGTGCCTGGAGTTGGACAGGGGGCTACGAGCAGTACTTC.

The V and J genes are TRBV6-5 and TRBJ1-3; D gene unclear. CDR3 size: 13 residues. V lost 8 bases, J lost 1 base, and 9 bases lay in between. Germline loops: CDR1 MNHEY, CDR2 SVGAGI. CDR3 coding DNA: TGTGCCAGCGGGGAATGGTCTGGAAACACCATATATTTT. Encoded protein: CASGEWSGNTIYF.

As concerns this clone: The junction and the germline gene differ at one end; a read error may be behind it. V gene TRBV18 combines with J gene TRBJ2-2; D gene unclear. CDR1 and CDR2 from the germline V gene are KGHSH and LQKENI. There are 14 residues in the CDR3. The CDR3 nucleotides are TGTGCCAGCTCTCCACGGCGAACCGTTGGGGAGCTGTTTTTT. Protein product: CASSPRRTVGELFF.

V usage is TRBV4-1 and J usage is TRBJ2-1; D unresolved. Trimming removed 3 bases from V and 1 base from J, with 10 bases in between. In germline, CDR1 is MGHRA, CDR2 YSYEKL. The CDR3 covers 15 residues. CDR3 residues: CASSQLGLSYNEQFF. The CDR3 DNA reads TGCGCCAGCAGCCAGTTGGGATTGTCCTACAATGAGCAGTTCTTC.

The chain couples TRBV2 to TRBJ2-7; 9 nucleotides align to TRBD2. Germline trimming cut 3 bases from V and 2 bases from J; bases unmatched to any gene: 5. Germline CDR1 reads SNHLY; CDR2 reads FYNNEI. CDR3 size: 15 residues. The CDR3 coding sequence is TGTGCCAGCAGTGATGGTATAGCGGGGGCCTACGAGCAGTACTTC. It is translated as CASSDGIAGAYEQYF.

This sequence joins TRBV6-5 and TRBJ2-1; 9 nucleotides align to TRBD2. V lost 9 bases and J lost 0; bases outside the gene matches: 6. The germline CDR1 and CDR2 sequences are MNHEY and SVGAGI. This CDR3 spans 15 amino acids. CDR3 nucleotides: TGTGCCAGTGCTAGCGGGGTGAGCTCCTACAATGAGCAGTTCTTC. Translating gives CASASGVSSYNEQFF.

V usage is TRBV7-2 and J usage is TRBJ1-3; D gene ambiguous. V was cut by 1 base and J by 0 bases, with 7 bases left in between. The CDR3 is made up of 15 amino acids. Germline CDR1 is SGHTA and CDR2 is FQGNSA. DNA for the CDR3: TGTGCCAGCAGCTTAGTCGCAGCCTCTGGAAACACCATATATTTT. Amino acids: CASSLVAASGNTIYF.

The gene calls are TRBV28 and TRBJ2-1; TRBD2 is a possible D gene (5 bases). The CDR3 has 13 residues. V was shortened by 8 bases and J by 12 bases, with 20 bases between the two germline ends. Germline V gene data show CDR1 as MDHEN and CDR2 as SYDVKM. CDR3 protein: CASRTYVGERQFF. The CDR3, as DNA: TGTGCCAGCCGTACTTACGTGGGAGAGCGGCAGTTCTTC.

The J gene is TRBJ2-7, the V gene TRBV30; TRBD2 might be the D (6 bases). Trimming stripped 3 bases from V and 2 bases from J, with 17 bases between. CDR1 GTSNPN and CDR2 SVGIG come from the germline V gene (reference sequence). This CDR3 has 15 residues. CDR3 DNA sequence: TGTGCCTGGAGCTCCGCAGGAGGGATAGCCTACGAGCAGTACTTC. It translates to CAWSSAGGIAYEQYF.

The V and J genes are TRBV5-4 and TRBJ2-3; TRBD2 matches at 14 bases. V was pared by 4 bases and J by 9 bases, with 7 bases of the junction left unmatched. There are 15 residues in the CDR3. The germline V gene encodes CDR1 SGHNT and CDR2 YYREEE (reference sequence). CDR3 sequence (DNA): TGTGCCAGCAGCGGAAGACTAGCGGGAGGGGAGACGCAGTATTTT. This sequence encodes CASSGRLAGGETQYF.

The chain has TRBV30 and TRBJ2-2; 9 bases agree with TRBD1. Germline-derived CDR1 and CDR2 are GTSNPN and SVGIG (reference sequence). The CDR3 covers 15 residues. V gave up 1 base and J gave up 7 bases; unmatched junction bases: 7. The CDR3 protein is CAWSGIQGAFGELFF. The DNA for the CDR3 is TGTGCCTGGAGTGGTATACAGGGGGCTTTCGGGGAGCTGTTTTTT.

This chain joins TRBV27 and TRBJ2-7, with TRBD1 matching over 9 bases. Germline V gives CDR1 MNHEY, CDR2 SMNVEV (reference sequence). The length of the CDR3 is 15 residues. V lost 8 bases, J lost 2 bases, and 10 bases stayed unmatched. The CDR3: CASQDHRGRTYEQYF. For the CDR3, the DNA is TGTGCCAGCCAGGACCACAGGGGGCGTACCTACGAGCAGTACTTC.

The chain employs TRBV5-1 and TRBJ2-3; 12 nucleotides align to TRBD2. There are 16 residues in the CDR3. Germline lookup yields CDR1 SGHRS and CDR2 YFSETQ. V trimming: 4 bases; J trimming: 1 base; junction bases outside the gene matches: 4. CDR3 DNA sequence: TGCGCCAGCAGCCTACGACTAGCGGGAGGCACAGATACGCAGTATTTT. Its translation is CASSLRLAGGTDTQYF.

The rearrangement joins TRBV28 to TRBJ1-2, with 12 bases lining up with TRBD1. The junction had 2 bases not matched to a gene; V was cut back by 3 bases and J by 6 bases. The CDR3 covers 14 residues. Per the germline V gene, CDR1 is MDHEN and CDR2 is SYDVKM. The CDR3 sequence: CASSLGQGAHGYTF. Here the CDR3 DNA reads TGTGCCAGCAGTTTGGGACAGGGGGCGCATGGCTACACCTTC.

This chain uses TRBV19 with TRBJ1-2; 10 bases match TRBD1. Unmatched junction bases numbered 5, after V lost 6 bases and J lost 4 bases. Germline V gives CDR1 LNHDA, CDR2 SQIVND (reference sequence). The CDR3 covers 14 residues. This chain's CDR3 is CASSRTGGVYGYTF. The CDR3 DNA sequence: TGTGCCAGTAGCAGGACAGGGGGAGTCTATGGCTACACCTTC.

V and J are TRBV4-3 and TRBJ2-7; TRBD2 matches at 8 bases. CDR3 length: 18 residues. The V gene end was trimmed by 3 bases and the J gene end by 3 bases; junction bases not matched to a gene: 16. Per the germline V gene, CDR1 is LGHNA and CDR2 is YSLEER. CDR3 amino acids: CASSQPGLGERWDYEQYF. CDR3 coding DNA: TGCGCCAGCAGCCAGCCGGGACTAGGGGAGAGGTGGGACTACGAGCAGTACTTC.

The V gene is TRBV11-2, the J gene TRBJ1-3, with TRBD1 identical over 11 bases. The CDR3 has 15 residues. V lost 4 bases and J lost 4; bases outside the gene matches: 3. CDR1 and CDR2 from the germline V gene are SGHAT and FQNNGV. DNA of the CDR3: TGTGCCAGCAGCTCCCGGACAGGGGGCGGAAACACCATATATTTT. Its protein is CASSSRTGGGNTIYF.

This clone was recorded once. This rearrangement joins TRBV19 to TRBJ1-3; possible D gene TRBD1, 6 bases. The V gene's germline CDR1 is LNHDA and CDR2 SQIVND (reference sequence). The CDR3 totals 14 residues. Trimming left V 4 bases short and J 0 bases short, with 7 bases between. The CDR3 region is CASSTDSSGNTIYF. CDR3 DNA: TGTGCCAGTAGTACGGACAGCTCTGGAAACACCATATATTTT.

This chain links TRBV18 with TRBJ2-5, with unresolved D. Germline lookup yields CDR1 KGHSH and CDR2 LQKENI. Trimming shortened V by 3 bases and J by 5 bases, and 10 bases separated the two germline ends. The CDR3 consists of 13 residues. In DNA, the CDR3 is TGTGCCAGCTCACCGCTAGGAAGGGAGACCCAGTACTTC. Translated: CASSPLGRETQYF.